These 11 T cell receptor beta chains were sequenced from one sample in a study of blood T cell repertoires in COVID-19. Clones were read by immunoSEQ multiplex PCR, and TCRdb kept only the in-frame ones, dropping some. The sample consists of 37,000 or so clones, about 74% of them appearing once. The sample consisted of peripheral blood. Receptors were obtained from a man between 60 and 75 years old with active COVID-19.

The chain is built from TRBV7-2 and TRBJ1-6; a weak D match, TRBD1 (6 bases). CDR1 is SGHTA and CDR2 is FQGNSA in the germline V gene. The CDR3 is 15 residues long. V shed 4 bases and J shed 7 bases, with 14 bases lying between them. The CDR3 is CASSSGTSFNSPLHF. CDR3 in DNA: TGTGCCAGCAGCTCCGGGACAAGTTTCAATTCACCCCTCCACTTT.

The chain recombines TRBV28 with TRBJ2-7; 7 bases are shared with TRBD1. The CDR3 contains 14 residues. The trim removed 9 bases at V and 1 base at J, leaving 9 bases unmatched. Germline values: CDR1 MDHEN, CDR2 SYDVKM. DNA for the CDR3: TGTGCCAGTTTCTCCGGGACAGTTTCCTACGAGCAGTACTTC. It translates to CASFSGTVSYEQYF.

The chain couples TRBV5-8 to TRBJ1-6; maybe TRBD1 (6 bases). The ends were cut back, 2 bases at V and 11 bases at J, with 14 bases in the middle. CDR1 SGHTS and CDR2 YDEGEE come from the germline V gene. The CDR3 loop spans 14 amino acids. CDR3 sequence: CASSFPGVTTPLHF. CDR3 nucleotide sequence: TGTGCCAGCAGCTTTCCAGGGGTTACGACACCCCTCCACTTT.

This chain joins TRBV6-2 or TRBV6-3 and TRBJ1-4; D is unresolved. The CDR3 length is 13 residues. With 6 bases removed from V and 6 bases from J, the gap between germline ends came to 11 bases. Germline values: CDR1 MNHEY, CDR2 SVGEGT. CDR3 nucleotides: TGTGCCAGCAGCCGAGGCCGGGATGAAAAACTGTTTTTT. Translation gives CASSRGRDEKLFF.

This rearrangement joins TRBV30 to TRBJ1-1, with D tentatively TRBD1 (5 bases). Per germline, CDR1 GTSNPN and CDR2 SVGIG (reference sequence). This CDR3 is 14 amino acids long. V dropped 5 bases and J dropped 1 base, with 14 bases sitting between them. The CDR3 here is CAWLAGLKNTEAFF. CDR3 nucleotide sequence: TGTGCCTGGTTAGCGGGGCTTAAGAACACTGAAGCTTTCTTT.

V and J are TRBV18 and TRBJ1-3; possible D gene TRBD1, 6 bases. The V end was cut by 4 bases, the J end by 3 bases, with 13 bases between. This CDR3 has 15 residues. From germline, CDR1 is KGHSH and CDR2 LQKENI. CDR3 sequence reads: CASSRPGADGNTIYF. The CDR3 DNA reads as TGTGCCAGCTCACGCCCAGGGGCGGATGGAAACACCATATATTTT.

The chain recombines TRBV10-3 with TRBJ2-5; 15 bases match TRBD2. V was clipped by 8 bases and J by 0 bases; unmatched bases: 1. Per germline, CDR1 ENHRY and CDR2 SYGVKD. The CDR3 consists of 15 residues. Here the CDR3 reads CAIGTSGGHQETQYF. As DNA, the CDR3 is TGTGCCATCGGGACTAGCGGGGGGCACCAAGAGACCCAGTACTTC.

Regarding this clone: Other DNA variants within this sample encode the same CDR3. The chain joins TRBV7-9 to TRBJ2-7; TRBD1 aligns across 9 bases. CDR1 and CDR2 (germline): SEHNR, FQNEAQ (reference sequence). V was clipped by 3 bases and J by 1 base; unmatched bases: 1. The CDR3 covers 14 residues. The DNA for the CDR3 is TGTGCCAGCAGCTTGGGGACAGGGTCCTACGAGCAGTACTTC. It encodes CASSLGTGSYEQYF.

This rearrangement joins TRBV19 to TRBJ2-1; 9 bases fit TRBD2. The CDR3 loop spans 19 amino acids. Per germline, CDR1 LNHDA and CDR2 SQIVND (reference sequence). The V and J ends lost 5 bases and 6 bases, in that order; junction bases with no gene match: 20. CDR3 sequence (DNA): TGTGCCAGTAGTGTACAGGGGCATGGGAGCGGGAGGTCAACCAATGAGCAGTTCTTC. Translating it yields CASSVQGHGSGRSTNEQFF.

J is TRBJ2-4 and V is TRBV4-3; 8 bases fit TRBD1. Per germline, CDR1 LGHNA and CDR2 YSLEER. Germline trimming cut 1 base from V and 0 bases from J; bases unmatched to any gene: 8. CDR3 length: 18 residues. The CDR3 DNA reads as TGCGCCAGCAGCCAAGGCTGGACAGGGAACCAAGCCAAAAACATTCAGTACTTC. It specifies CASSQGWTGNQAKNIQYF.

V and J are TRBV5-1 and TRBJ2-1; TRBD2 matches at 11 bases. V lost 4 bases and J lost 4; bases outside the gene matches: 4. The CDR3 sequence is 15 residues long. The V gene's germline CDR1 is SGHRS and CDR2 YFSETQ. CDR3 sequence reads: CASSVSGGVYNEQFF. As DNA, the CDR3 is TGCGCCAGCAGCGTTAGCGGGGGGGTTTACAATGAGCAGTTCTTC. Complete variable domain (other parts from reference TRBV5-1 and TRBJ2-1): KAGVTQTPRYLIKTRGQQVTLSCSPISGHRSVSWYQQTPGQGLQFLFEYFSETQRNKGNFPGRFSGRQFSNSRSEMNVSTLELGDSALYLCASSVSGGVYNEQFFGPGTRLTVL.